These 29 T cell receptor beta chains share one sample of origin, sequenced in a study of identical twins. Each CDR3 protein gets one entry after TCRdb re-called the 5' RACE reads with MiXCR. The table includes hundreds of thousands of distinct CDR3 sequences, roughly 26% detected once. The same data also went into a second study, on T cells expressing NK-cell markers.

The source material was CD4+ T cells sorted from blood. The receptor source for this set is a young woman in good health.

This clonotype showed up just a few times. V usage is TRBV20-1 and J usage is TRBJ2-1; D remains unclear. The V gene's germline CDR1 is DFQATT and CDR2 SNEGSKA (reference sequence). This CDR3 region has 12 residues. V was trimmed by 0 bases and J by 10 bases, leaving 10 bases between them. For the CDR3, the DNA is TGCAGTGCTAGAGATTGGGCAGGAGAGCAGTTCTTC. Its protein product is CSARDWAGEQFF.

The chain joins TRBV25-1 to TRBJ2-7; 7 bases match TRBD1. V lost 3 bases, J lost 5 bases, and 7 bases stayed unmatched. CDR1 MGHDK and CDR2 SYGVNS come from the germline V gene. This CDR3 has 14 amino acids. The CDR3 coding sequence is TGTGCCAGCAGTGACCTACAGGGGTCCAACGAGCAGTACTTC. Its protein product is CASSDLQGSNEQYF.

The sample holds a few counts of this clonotype. The chain is built from TRBV20-1 and TRBJ1-2, with D possibly being TRBD1 (5 bases). Looked up from germline, CDR1 is DFQATT and CDR2 is SNEGSKA (reference sequence). Trimming left V 6 bases short and J 3 bases short, with 20 bases between. The CDR3 has 15 amino acids. CDR3 DNA sequence: TGCAGTGCCACGCCCGGGACGTCTACACACTATGGCTACACCTTC. This codes for CSATPGTSTHYGYTF.

The V call is TRBV25-1, the J call TRBJ2-1; 9 bases agree with TRBD1. Losses at the gene ends were 4 bases for V and 10 bases for J; bases not matched to a gene: 11. CDR3 length equals 15 residues. Germline CDR1 MGHDK, CDR2 SYGVNS. In nucleotides, the CDR3 is TGTGCCAGCAGTGGAACAGGGGGCGCGTCTGGAGAGCAGTTCTTC. It translates to CASSGTGGASGEQFF.

This clonotype was found a few times. The rearrangement joins TRBV10-3 to TRBJ2-1; D may be TRBD2 (5 bases). Germline V lookup: CDR1 ENHRY, CDR2 SYGVKD. The CDR3 extends over 11 amino acids. V was shortened by 3 bases and J by 10 bases, with 7 bases between the two germline ends. This CDR3 is CAISEAAEQFF. In DNA, the CDR3 is TGTGCCATCAGTGAAGCGGCCGAGCAGTTCTTC.

V gene TRBV20-1 combines with J gene TRBJ2-7; weak D call: TRBD2 (6 bases). Germline CDR1 reads DFQATT; CDR2 reads SNEGSKA (reference sequence). The CDR3 consists of 15 residues. V shed 4 bases and J shed 7 bases, with 23 bases lying between them. CDR3 region: CSATPQAGNILEQYF. CDR3 in DNA: TGCAGTGCTACTCCCCAGGCGGGAAATATCTTAGAGCAGTACTTC.

The V and J genes are TRBV20-1 and TRBJ2-7; 12 bases are a match to TRBD2. CDR1 and CDR2 (germline): DFQATT, SNEGSKA (reference sequence). The CDR3 consists of 14 residues. With V trimmed by 4 bases and J by 9 bases, 10 bases remained unmatched. The DNA of the CDR3 is TGCAGTGCTATACCGGGACTAGCGGGTACAATGCAGTACTTC. This translates into CSAIPGLAGTMQYF.

This chain uses TRBV3-1 with TRBJ2-7, with TRBD2 identical over 14 bases. The CDR3 contains 15 residues. From germline, CDR1 is LGHDT and CDR2 YNNKEL (reference sequence). Losses at the gene ends were 6 bases for V and 4 bases for J; bases not matched to a gene: 5. The CDR3 loop reads CASRRGLAGDYEQYF. The CDR3 DNA sequence: TGTGCCAGCAGGAGGGGACTAGCGGGGGATTACGAGCAGTACTTC.

This clonotype showed up many times. The V and J genes are TRBV12-5 and TRBJ2-3, with a tentative D call TRBD2 (6 bases). CDR3 length equals 15 residues. V was clipped by 5 bases and J by 4 bases, with 16 bases between them. The germline V gene has CDR1 LGHNT and CDR2 FRNRAP. Here the CDR3 DNA reads TGTGCTAGTGGTCATCGCGGGACCAGCCCAGATACGCAGTATTTT. This sequence encodes CASGHRGTSPDTQYF.

The chain has TRBV20-1 and TRBJ2-1; unclear D gene. Germline V gives CDR1 DFQATT, CDR2 SNEGSKA (reference sequence). Between the trimmed V and J ends, which lost 3 bases and 3 bases, there was a span of 3 bases. This CDR3 is 11 amino acids long. The CDR3 reads CSARNYNEQFF. CDR3 in DNA: TGCAGTGCTAGGAACTACAATGAGCAGTTCTTC.

The CDR3 region has the DNA TGTGCCAGCAGTGAACACAGATACAATCAGCCCCAGCATTTT. Protein sequence: CASSEHRYNQPQHF. The V gene is TRBV2, the J gene TRBJ1-5; D gene ambiguous. Trimming removed 2 bases at V and 3 bases at J, with 8 bases between. Germline-derived CDR1 and CDR2 are SNHLY and FYNNEI. The CDR3 loop spans 14 amino acids.

The J gene is TRBJ2-1, the V gene TRBV19, with D unresolved. V dropped 7 bases and J dropped 0 bases, with 10 bases sitting between them. There are 14 residues in the CDR3. Germline CDR1 reads LNHDA; CDR2 reads SQIVND (reference sequence). The CDR3 sequence: CASIRGGSYNEQFF. DNA for the CDR3: TGTGCCAGTATCAGAGGTGGCTCCTACAATGAGCAGTTCTTC.

The chain joins TRBV12-3 or TRBV12-4 to TRBJ1-5; TRBD1 might be the D (5 bases). The CDR3 sequence is 15 residues long. Trimming cost V 6 bases and J 7 bases, with 19 bases left between them. The CDR3 here is CASSLESGGGQPQHF. The CDR3 nucleotides read TGTGCCAGCAGCCTGGAGTCGGGGGGAGGCCAGCCCCAGCATTTT.

This clonotype was counted many times. The rearrangement joins TRBV7-2 to TRBJ2-5, with TRBD2 matching 11 bases. Trimming took 1 base from V and 8 from J; bases not matched to a gene: 6. This CDR3 spans 15 amino acids. Per germline, CDR1 SGHTA and CDR2 FQGNSA. CDR3 sequence (DNA): TGTGCCAGCAGCTTAGTCGCTAGCGGGGGGTCAACCCAGTACTTC. As protein: CASSLVASGGSTQYF.

The chain has TRBV6-1 and TRBJ2-6; D call uncertain. CDR1 is MNHNS, CDR2 SASEGT, per germline. The length of the CDR3 is 16 residues. Trimming removed 9 bases from V and 0 bases from J, with 15 bases in between. The CDR3 sequence: CARGPPKNSGANVLTF. DNA for the CDR3: TGTGCCAGGGGTCCCCCAAAGAACTCTGGGGCCAACGTCCTGACTTTC.

The J gene is TRBJ2-1, the V gene TRBV12-3 or TRBV12-4; TRBD1 matches at 9 bases. The CDR3 loop spans 15 amino acids. With V trimmed by 5 bases and J by 5 bases, 7 bases remained unmatched. CDR3 bases: TGTGCCAGCAGTACCAGACAGGGGGACCACAATGAGCAGTTCTTC. Protein: CASSTRQGDHNEQFF.

The chain couples TRBV6-5 to TRBJ1-1, with D perhaps TRBD1 (5 bases). The CDR3 loop spans 14 amino acids. The ends were cut back, 0 bases at V and 6 bases at J, with 11 bases in the middle. Germline V gene data show CDR1 as MNHEY and CDR2 as SVGAGI. CDR3 nucleotide sequence: TGTGCCAGCAGTTACTCGAGCAGGGAGGCTGAAGCTTTCTTT. This codes for CASSYSSREAEAFF.

The CDR3 nucleotides read TGTGCCATCTCAGGGGTCGATGAAAAACTGTTTTTT. Amino acids: CAISGVDEKLFF. V is TRBV10-3 and J is TRBJ1-4; maybe TRBD1 (6 bases). The CDR3 loop spans 12 amino acids. Germline assignment: CDR1 ENHRY and CDR2 SYGVKD. Trimming took 8 bases from V and 6 from J, leaving 10 bases between them.

The J gene is TRBJ1-2, the V gene TRBV6-1; D gene ambiguous. Germline values: CDR1 MNHNS, CDR2 SASEGT. There are 14 residues in the CDR3. Trimming left V 6 bases short and J 2 bases short, with 13 bases between. The CDR3: CASSRSVANYGYTF. In nucleotides, the CDR3 is TGTGCCAGCAGCCGTAGTGTAGCCAACTATGGCTACACCTTC.

In this sample, this clonotype turned up a few times. This chain joins TRBV5-1 and TRBJ2-1; unclear D gene. The germline V gene encodes CDR1 SGHRS and CDR2 YFSETQ. V gave up 0 bases and J gave up 4 bases, with 11 bases separating them. This CDR3 has 15 residues. The CDR3 coding sequence is TGCGCCAGCAGCTTGGATGGGGTTTCGTACAATGAGCAGTTCTTC. This codes for CASSLDGVSYNEQFF.

Only a few counts were recorded for this clonotype. This rearrangement joins TRBV28 to TRBJ2-7, with TRBD1 matching 8 bases. This CDR3 contains 14 residues. CDR1 is MDHEN and CDR2 is SYDVKM in the germline V gene. After removal of 5 bases from V and 0 bases from J, the junction contained 3 bases not matched to a gene. The CDR3 nucleotides are TGTGCCAGCAGTCGGACAGGGATCTCCTACGAGCAGTACTTC. Protein: CASSRTGISYEQYF. Filled out from reference TRBV28 and TRBJ2-7, the complete variable domain reads DVKVTQSSRYLVKRTGEKVFLECVQDMDHENMFWYRQDPGLGLRLIYFSYDVKMKEKGDIPEGYSVSREKKERFSLILESASTNQTSMYLCASSRTGISYEQYFGPGTRLTVT.

This clonotype has only a few counts. The CDR3 spells CSAREHRRTGRNTEAFF. CDR3 sequence (DNA): TGCAGTGCTAGAGAACATAGAAGGACAGGCCGGAACACTGAAGCTTTCTTT. J is TRBJ1-1 and V is TRBV20-1; 7 bases fit TRBD1. Germline assignment: CDR1 DFQATT and CDR2 SNEGSKA (reference sequence). The CDR3 extends over 17 amino acids. V shed 0 bases and J 1 base; nucleotides not matched to a gene: 11.

The V and J genes are TRBV11-2 and TRBJ2-7; 9 nucleotides match TRBD1. Germline values: CDR1 SGHAT, CDR2 FQNNGV. CDR3 length equals 15 residues. J lost 0 bases, V lost 5 bases, and 5 bases had no gene match. CDR3 loop: CASSPYRGLSYEQYF. The CDR3 nucleotides are TGTGCCAGCAGCCCCTACAGGGGGCTCTCCTACGAGCAGTACTTC.

This clonotype was detected ten times or more. The chain links TRBV3-1 to TRBJ2-1, with a possible D match to TRBD2 (6 bases). The CDR3 is 13 amino acids. V lost 3 bases and J 5 bases, leaving 8 bases between the germline ends. CDR1 is LGHDT, CDR2 YNNKEL, per germline (reference sequence). The CDR3 region has the DNA TGTGCCAGCAGCCAGACTAGAGACAATGAGCAGTTCTTC. Translation: CASSQTRDNEQFF.

This clonotype was recorded once. The chain joins TRBV29-1 to TRBJ2-1, with 8 bases matching TRBD1. The germline gives CDR1 SQVTM, CDR2 ANQGSEA. CDR3 length: 15 amino acids. V lost 6 bases, J lost 0 bases, and 7 bases stayed unmatched. CDR3 residues: CSVGTGLSSYNEQFF. The CDR3 DNA reads TGCAGCGTGGGGACAGGCCTAAGCTCCTACAATGAGCAGTTCTTC.

This clonotype was observed a few times. The chain joins TRBV7-3 to TRBJ1-1; TRBD1 might be the D (5 bases). Trimming shortened V by 6 bases and J by 4 bases, and 21 bases separated the two germline ends. This CDR3 has 16 residues. CDR1 and CDR2 from the germline V gene are SGHTA and FQGTGA. DNA for the CDR3: TGTGCCAGCAGGAAGGTGCGCGTGTGGGGGACCACTGAAGCTTTCTTT. Amino acid sequence: CASRKVRVWGTTEAFF. The full variable domain, with the rest looked up from reference TRBV7-3 and TRBJ1-1, is GAGVSQTPSNKVTEKGKYVELRCDPISGHTALYWYRQSLGQGPEFLIYFQGTGAADDSGLPNDRFFAVRPEGSVSTLKIQRTERGDSAVYLCASRKVRVWGTTEAFFGQGTRLTVV.

The table lists this clonotype with a few counts. This chain joins TRBV20-1 and TRBJ2-1; D may correspond to TRBD1 or TRBD2 (5 bases each). V lost 3 bases and J lost 6, with 15 bases in between. The CDR3 is 14 residues long. The germline CDR1 and CDR2 sequences are DFQATT and SNEGSKA (reference sequence). The CDR3 nucleotides read TGCAGTGCTAGGACCGGGACCGACCCCAATGAGCAGTTCTTC. This encodes CSARTGTDPNEQFF.

V is TRBV5-6 and J is TRBJ2-3; D possibly corresponds to TRBD1 (5 bases). This CDR3 spans 14 amino acids. V shed 2 bases and J shed 4 bases, with 11 bases lying between them. Per germline, CDR1 SGHDT and CDR2 YYEEEE. The CDR3, as DNA: TGTGCCAGCAGCTTCCAGGGCGCGGCAGATACGCAGTATTTT. Its protein is CASSFQGAADTQYF.

The chain uses TRBV29-1 and TRBJ2-1, with D possibly matching TRBD1 (5 bases). The germline V gene encodes CDR1 SQVTM and CDR2 ANQGSEA. The CDR3 extends over 13 amino acids. Trimming removed 4 bases at V and 2 bases at J, with 9 bases between. The CDR3 DNA is TGCAGCGTTGTCCCAGGGACCTACAATGAGCAGTTCTTC. This sequence encodes CSVVPGTYNEQFF.